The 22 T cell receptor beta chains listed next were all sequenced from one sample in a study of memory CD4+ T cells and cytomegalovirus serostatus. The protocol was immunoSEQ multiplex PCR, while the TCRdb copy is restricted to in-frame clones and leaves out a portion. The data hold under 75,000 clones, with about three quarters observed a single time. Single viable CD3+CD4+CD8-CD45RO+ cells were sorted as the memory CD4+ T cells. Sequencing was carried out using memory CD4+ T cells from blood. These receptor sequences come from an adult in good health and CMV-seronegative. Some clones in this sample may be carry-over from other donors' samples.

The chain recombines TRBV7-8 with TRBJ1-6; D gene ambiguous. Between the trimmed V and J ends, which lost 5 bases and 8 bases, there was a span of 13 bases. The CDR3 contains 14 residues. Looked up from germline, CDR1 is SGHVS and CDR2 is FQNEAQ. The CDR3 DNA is TGTGCCAGCAGCCTTGAACTGTGGGATTCACCCCTCCACTTT. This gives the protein CASSLELWDSPLHF.

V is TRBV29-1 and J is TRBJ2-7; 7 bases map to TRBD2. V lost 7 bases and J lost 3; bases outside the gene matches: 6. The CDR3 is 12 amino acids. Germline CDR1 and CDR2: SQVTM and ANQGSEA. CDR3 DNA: TGCAGCGGGGGGGAGGGTTTCTACGAGCAGTACTTC. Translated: CSGGEGFYEQYF.

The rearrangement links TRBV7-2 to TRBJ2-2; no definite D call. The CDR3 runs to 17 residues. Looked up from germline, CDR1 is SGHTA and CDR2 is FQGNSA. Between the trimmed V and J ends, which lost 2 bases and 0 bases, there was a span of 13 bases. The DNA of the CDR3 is TGTGCCAGCAGCTTACGGCTTGTCGGTTCGAACACCGGGGAGCTGTTTTTT. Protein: CASSLRLVGSNTGELFF.

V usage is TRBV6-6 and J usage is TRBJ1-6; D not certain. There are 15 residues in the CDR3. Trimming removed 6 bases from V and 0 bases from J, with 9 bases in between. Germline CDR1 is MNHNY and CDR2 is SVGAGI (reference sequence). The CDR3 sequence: CASSERDSYNSPLHF. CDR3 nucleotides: TGTGCCAGCAGCGAGAGGGACTCCTATAATTCACCCCTCCACTTT.

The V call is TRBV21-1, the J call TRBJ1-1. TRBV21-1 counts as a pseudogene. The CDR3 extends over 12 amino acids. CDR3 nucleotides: TGTGCCAGCAGCCCCGATGACACTGAAGCTTTCTTT. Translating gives CASSPDDTEAFF.

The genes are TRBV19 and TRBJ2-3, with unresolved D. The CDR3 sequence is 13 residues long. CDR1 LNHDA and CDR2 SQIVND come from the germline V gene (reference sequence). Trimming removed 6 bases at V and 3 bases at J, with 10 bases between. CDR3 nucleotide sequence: TGTGCCAGTAGCTACTCTAGGACAGATACGCAGTATTTT. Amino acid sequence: CASSYSRTDTQYF.

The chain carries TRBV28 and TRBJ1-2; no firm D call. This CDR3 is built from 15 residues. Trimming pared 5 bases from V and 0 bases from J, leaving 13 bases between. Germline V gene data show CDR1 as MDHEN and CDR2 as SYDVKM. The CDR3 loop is CASSLLRTANYGYTF. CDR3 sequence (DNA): TGTGCCAGCAGTCTCCTGCGGACGGCTAACTATGGCTACACCTTC.

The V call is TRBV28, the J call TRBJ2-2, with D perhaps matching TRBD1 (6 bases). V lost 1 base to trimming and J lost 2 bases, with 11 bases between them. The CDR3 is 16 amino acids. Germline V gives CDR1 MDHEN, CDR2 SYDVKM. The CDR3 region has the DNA TGTGCCAGCAGTTTATTATCCAGGGGAAACACCGGGGAGCTGTTTTTT. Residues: CASSLLSRGNTGELFF.

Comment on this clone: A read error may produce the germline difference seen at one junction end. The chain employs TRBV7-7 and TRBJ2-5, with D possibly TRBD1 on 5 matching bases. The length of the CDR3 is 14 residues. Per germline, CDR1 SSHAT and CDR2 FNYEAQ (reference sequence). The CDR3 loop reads CASSLAGRQETQYF. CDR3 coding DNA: TGTGCTAGCAGCTTGGCAGGTAGACAGGAGACCCAGTACTTC.

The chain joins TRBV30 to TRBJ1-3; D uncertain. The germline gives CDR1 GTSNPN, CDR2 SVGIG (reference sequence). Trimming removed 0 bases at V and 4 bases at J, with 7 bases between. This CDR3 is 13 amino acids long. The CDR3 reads CAWSVSGGNTIYF. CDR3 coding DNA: TGTGCCTGGAGTGTTTCTGGGGGAAACACCATATATTTT.

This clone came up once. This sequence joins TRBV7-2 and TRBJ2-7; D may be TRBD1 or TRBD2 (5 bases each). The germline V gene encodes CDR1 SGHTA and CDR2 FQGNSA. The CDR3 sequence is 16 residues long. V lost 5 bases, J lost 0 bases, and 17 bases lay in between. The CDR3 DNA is TGTGCCAGCAGCGTTTACGGGACGGTCAGCTCCTACGAGCAGTACTTC. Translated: CASSVYGTVSSYEQYF. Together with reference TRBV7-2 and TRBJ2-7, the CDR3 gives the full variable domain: GAGVSQSPSNKVTEKGKDVELRCDPISGHTALYWYRQSLGQGLEFLIYFQGNSAPDKSGLPSDRFSAERTGGSVSTLTIQRTQQEDSAVYLCASSVYGTVSSYEQYFGPGTRLTVT.

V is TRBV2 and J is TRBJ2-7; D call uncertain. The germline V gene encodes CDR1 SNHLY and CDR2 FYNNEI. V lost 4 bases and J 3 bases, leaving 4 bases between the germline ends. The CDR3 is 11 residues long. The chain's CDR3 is CASSVHYEQYF. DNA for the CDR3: TGTGCCAGCAGTGTCCACTACGAGCAGTACTTC.

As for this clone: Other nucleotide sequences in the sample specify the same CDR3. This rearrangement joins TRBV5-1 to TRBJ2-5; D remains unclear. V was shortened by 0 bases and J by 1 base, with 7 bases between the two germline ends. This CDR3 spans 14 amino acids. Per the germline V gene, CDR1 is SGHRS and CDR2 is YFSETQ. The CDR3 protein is CASSLVQPQETQYF. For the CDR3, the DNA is TGCGCCAGCAGCTTGGTACAGCCCCAAGAGACCCAGTACTTC.

The CDR3 DNA reads as TGTGCCAGCAGCTTAATGTCAGGGACAGGGGAGCTGTTTTTT. This gives the protein CASSLMSGTGELFF. The V gene is TRBV7-6, the J gene TRBJ2-2; D is possibly TRBD1 (6 bases). Trimming left V 2 bases short and J 8 bases short, with 12 bases between. In germline, CDR1 is SGHVS, CDR2 FNYEAQ. The CDR3 is made up of 14 amino acids.

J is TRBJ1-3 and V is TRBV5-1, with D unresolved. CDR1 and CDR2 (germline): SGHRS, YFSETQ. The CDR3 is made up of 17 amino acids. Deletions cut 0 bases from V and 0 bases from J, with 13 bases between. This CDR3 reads CASSLAASFSSGNTIYF. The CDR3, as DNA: TGCGCCAGCAGCTTGGCCGCGAGTTTCTCCTCTGGAAACACCATATATTTT.

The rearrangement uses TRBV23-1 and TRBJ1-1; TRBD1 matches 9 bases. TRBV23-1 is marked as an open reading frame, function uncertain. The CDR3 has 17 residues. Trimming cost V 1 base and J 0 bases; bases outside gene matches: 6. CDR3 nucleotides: TGCGCCAGCAGTCAATACGACGGGACAGGGCTGAACACTGAAGCTTTCTTT. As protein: CASSQYDGTGLNTEAFF.

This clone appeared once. The CDR3 here is CAWSPITDTQYF. DNA for the CDR3: TGTGCCTGGAGTCCTATTACAGATACGCAGTATTTT. This chain uses TRBV30 with TRBJ2-3, with unresolved D. Germline V CDR1 and CDR2: GTSNPN, SVGIG (reference sequence). Trimming shortened V by 2 bases and J by 3 bases, and 6 bases separated the two germline ends. CDR3 length: 12 amino acids.

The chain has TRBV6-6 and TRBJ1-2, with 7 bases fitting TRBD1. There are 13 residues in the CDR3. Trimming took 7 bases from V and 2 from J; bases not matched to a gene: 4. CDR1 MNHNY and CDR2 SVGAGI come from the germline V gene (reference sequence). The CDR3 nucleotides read TGTGCCAGCACCCCGACAGGGAACTATGGCTACACCTTC. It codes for CASTPTGNYGYTF.

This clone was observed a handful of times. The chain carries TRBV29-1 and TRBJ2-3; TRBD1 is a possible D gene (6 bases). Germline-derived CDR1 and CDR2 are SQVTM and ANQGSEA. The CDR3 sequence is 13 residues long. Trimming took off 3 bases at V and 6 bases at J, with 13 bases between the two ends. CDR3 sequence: CSVEVGATDTQYF. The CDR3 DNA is TGCAGCGTTGAGGTGGGGGCAACGGATACGCAGTATTTT.

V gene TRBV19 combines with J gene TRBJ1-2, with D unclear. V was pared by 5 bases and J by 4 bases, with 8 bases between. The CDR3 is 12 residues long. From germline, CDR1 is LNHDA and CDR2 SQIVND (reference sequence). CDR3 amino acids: CASSLRSYGYTF. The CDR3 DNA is TGTGCCAGTAGTCTGAGGAGCTATGGCTACACCTTC.

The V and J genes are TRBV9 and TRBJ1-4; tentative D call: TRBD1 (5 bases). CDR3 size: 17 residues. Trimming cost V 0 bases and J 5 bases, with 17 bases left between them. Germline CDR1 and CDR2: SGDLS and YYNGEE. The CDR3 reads CASSVGSRQSQNEKLFF. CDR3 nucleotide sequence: TGTGCCAGCAGCGTAGGTTCAAGACAGTCGCAAAATGAAAAACTGTTTTTT.

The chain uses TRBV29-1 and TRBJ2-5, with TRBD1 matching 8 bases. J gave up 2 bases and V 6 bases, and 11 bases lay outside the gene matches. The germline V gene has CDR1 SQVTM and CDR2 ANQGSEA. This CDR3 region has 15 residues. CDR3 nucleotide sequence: TGCAGCGTCCCATTGACAGGGGCGATTCAAGAGACCCAGTACTTC. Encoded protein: CSVPLTGAIQETQYF.